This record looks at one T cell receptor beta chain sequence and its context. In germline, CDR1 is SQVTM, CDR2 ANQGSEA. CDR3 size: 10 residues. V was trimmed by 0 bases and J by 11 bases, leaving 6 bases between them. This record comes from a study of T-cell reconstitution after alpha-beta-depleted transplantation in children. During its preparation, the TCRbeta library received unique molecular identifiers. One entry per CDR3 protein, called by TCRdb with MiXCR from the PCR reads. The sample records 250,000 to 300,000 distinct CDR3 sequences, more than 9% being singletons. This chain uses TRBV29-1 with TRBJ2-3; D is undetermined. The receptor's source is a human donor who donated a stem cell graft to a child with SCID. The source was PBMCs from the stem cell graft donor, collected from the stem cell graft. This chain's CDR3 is CSVEDLEQYF. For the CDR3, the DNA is TGCAGCGTTGAAGATCTAGAGCAGTATTTT.